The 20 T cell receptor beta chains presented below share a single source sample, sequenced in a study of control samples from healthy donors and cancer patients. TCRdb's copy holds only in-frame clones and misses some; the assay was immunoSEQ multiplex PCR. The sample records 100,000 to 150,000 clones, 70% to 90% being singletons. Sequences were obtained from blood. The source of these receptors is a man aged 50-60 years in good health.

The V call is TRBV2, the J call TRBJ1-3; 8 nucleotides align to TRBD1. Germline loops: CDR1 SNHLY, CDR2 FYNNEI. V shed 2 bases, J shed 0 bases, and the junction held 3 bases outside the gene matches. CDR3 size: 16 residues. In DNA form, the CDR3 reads TGTGCCAGCAGTGAACGGACAGGGCGCTCTGGAAACACCATATATTTT. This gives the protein CASSERTGRSGNTIYF.

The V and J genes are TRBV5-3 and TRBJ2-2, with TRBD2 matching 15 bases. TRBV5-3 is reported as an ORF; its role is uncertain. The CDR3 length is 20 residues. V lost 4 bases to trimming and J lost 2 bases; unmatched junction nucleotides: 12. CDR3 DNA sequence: TGTGCCAGAAGCCCCTCCGGGACTAGCGGGGGGCGACTAAACACCGGGGAGCTGTTTTTT. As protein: CARSPSGTSGGRLNTGELFF.

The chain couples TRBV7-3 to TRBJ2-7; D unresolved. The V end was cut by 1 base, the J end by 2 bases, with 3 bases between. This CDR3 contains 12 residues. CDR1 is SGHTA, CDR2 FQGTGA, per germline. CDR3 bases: TGTGCCAGCAGCTTAAACGCCTACGAGCAGTACTTC. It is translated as CASSLNAYEQYF.

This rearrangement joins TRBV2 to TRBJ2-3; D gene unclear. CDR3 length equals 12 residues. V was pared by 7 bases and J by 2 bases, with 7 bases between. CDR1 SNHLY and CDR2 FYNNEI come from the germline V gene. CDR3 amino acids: CASTQVTDTQYF. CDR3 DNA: TGTGCCAGCACCCAGGTCACAGATACGCAGTATTTT.

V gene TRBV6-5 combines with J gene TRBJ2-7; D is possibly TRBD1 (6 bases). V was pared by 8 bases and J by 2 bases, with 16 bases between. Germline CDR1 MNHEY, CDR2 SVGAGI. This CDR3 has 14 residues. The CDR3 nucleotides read TGTGCCAGCTCGAAGAACGGACAGCCCTACGAGCAGTACTTC. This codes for CASSKNGQPYEQYF.

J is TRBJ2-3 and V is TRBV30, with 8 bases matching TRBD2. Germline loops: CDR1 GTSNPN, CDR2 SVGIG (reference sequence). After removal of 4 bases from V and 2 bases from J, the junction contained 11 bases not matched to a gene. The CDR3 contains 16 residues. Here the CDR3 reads CAWISGAAAPTDTQYF. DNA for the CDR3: TGTGCCTGGATTAGCGGGGCCGCGGCCCCCACAGATACGCAGTATTTT.

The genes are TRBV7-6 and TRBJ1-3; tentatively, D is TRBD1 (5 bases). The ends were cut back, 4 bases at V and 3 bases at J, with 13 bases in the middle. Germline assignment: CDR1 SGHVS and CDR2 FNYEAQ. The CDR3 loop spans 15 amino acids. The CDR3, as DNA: TGTGCCAGCAGCTCTTGGACTCAGGGTGGAAACACCATATATTTT. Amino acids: CASSSWTQGGNTIYF. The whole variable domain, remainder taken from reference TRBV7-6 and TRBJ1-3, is GAGVSQSPRYKVTKRGQDVALRCDPISGHVSLYWYRQALGQGPEFLTYFNYEAQQDKSGLPNDRFSAERPEGSISTLTIQRTEQRDSAMYRCASSSWTQGGNTIYFGEGSWLTVV.

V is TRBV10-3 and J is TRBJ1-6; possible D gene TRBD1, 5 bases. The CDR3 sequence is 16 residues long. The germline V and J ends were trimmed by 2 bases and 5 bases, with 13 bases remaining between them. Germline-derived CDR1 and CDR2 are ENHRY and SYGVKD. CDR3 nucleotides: TGTGCCATCAGTGAGCGGGCAGGGATTAATAATTCACCCCTCCACTTT. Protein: CAISERAGINNSPLHF.

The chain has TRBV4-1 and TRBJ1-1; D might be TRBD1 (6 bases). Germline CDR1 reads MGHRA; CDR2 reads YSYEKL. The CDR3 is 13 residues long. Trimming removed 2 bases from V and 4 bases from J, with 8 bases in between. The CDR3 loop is CASSQSRGTEAFF. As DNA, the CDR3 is TGCGCCAGCAGCCAAAGCAGGGGCACTGAAGCTTTCTTT.

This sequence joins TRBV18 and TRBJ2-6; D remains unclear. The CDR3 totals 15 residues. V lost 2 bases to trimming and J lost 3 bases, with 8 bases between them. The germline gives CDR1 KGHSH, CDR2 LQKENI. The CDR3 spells CASSPKASGANVLTF. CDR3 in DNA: TGTGCCAGCTCACCAAAGGCGAGTGGGGCCAACGTCCTGACTTTC.

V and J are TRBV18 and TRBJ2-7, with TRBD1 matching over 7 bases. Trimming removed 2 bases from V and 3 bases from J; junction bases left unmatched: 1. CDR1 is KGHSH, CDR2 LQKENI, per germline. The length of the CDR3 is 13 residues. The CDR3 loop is CASSPTGDYEQYF. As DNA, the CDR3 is TGTGCCAGCTCACCAACAGGGGACTACGAGCAGTACTTC.

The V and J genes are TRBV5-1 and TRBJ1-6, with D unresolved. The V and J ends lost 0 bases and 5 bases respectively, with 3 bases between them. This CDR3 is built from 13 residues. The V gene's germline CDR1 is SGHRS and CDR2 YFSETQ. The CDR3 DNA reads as TGCGCCAGCAGCTTGGAAGATAATTCACCCCTCCACTTT. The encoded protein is CASSLEDNSPLHF.

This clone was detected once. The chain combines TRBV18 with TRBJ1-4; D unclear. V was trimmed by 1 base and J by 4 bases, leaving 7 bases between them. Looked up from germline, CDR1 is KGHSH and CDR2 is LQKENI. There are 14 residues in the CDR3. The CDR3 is CASSPQDLNEKLFF. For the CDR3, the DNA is TGTGCCAGCTCACCACAGGACCTTAATGAAAAACTGTTTTTT.

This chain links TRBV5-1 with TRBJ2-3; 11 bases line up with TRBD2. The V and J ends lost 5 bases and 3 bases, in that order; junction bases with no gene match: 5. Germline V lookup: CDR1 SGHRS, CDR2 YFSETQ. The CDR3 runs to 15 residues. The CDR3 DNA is TGCGCCAGCAGTCCGGCTAGCGGGGGGACAGATACGCAGTATTTT. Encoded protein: CASSPASGGTDTQYF. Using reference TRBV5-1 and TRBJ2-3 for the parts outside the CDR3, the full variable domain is KAGVTQTPRYLIKTRGQQVTLSCSPISGHRSVSWYQQTPGQGLQFLFEYFSETQRNKGNFPGRFSGRQFSNSRSEMNVSTLELGDSALYLCASSPASGGTDTQYFGPGTRLTVL.

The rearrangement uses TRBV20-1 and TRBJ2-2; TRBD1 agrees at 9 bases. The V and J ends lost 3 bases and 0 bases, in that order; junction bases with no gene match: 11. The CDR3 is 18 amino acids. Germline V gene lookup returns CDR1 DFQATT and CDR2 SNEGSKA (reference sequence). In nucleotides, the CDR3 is TGCAGTGCTAGTCCCCAGACAGGGGGAAACACGAACACCGGGGAGCTGTTTTTT. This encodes CSASPQTGGNTNTGELFF.

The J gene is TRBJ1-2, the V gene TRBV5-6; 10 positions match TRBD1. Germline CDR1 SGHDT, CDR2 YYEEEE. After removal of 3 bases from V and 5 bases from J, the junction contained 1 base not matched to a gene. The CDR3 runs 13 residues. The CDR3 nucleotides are TGTGCCAGCAGCTCGGGACAGGGGTATGGCTACACCTTC. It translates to CASSSGQGYGYTF.

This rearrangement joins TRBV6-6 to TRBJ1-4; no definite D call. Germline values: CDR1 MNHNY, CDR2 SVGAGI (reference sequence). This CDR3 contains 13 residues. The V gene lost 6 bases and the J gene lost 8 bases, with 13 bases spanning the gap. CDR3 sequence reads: CASRRERGEKLFF. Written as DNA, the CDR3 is TGTGCCAGCAGACGTGAGAGAGGGGAAAAACTGTTTTTT.

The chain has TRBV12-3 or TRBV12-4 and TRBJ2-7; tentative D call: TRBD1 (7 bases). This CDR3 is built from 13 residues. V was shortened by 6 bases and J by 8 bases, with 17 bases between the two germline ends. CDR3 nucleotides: TGTGCCAGCAGAGGGACAGTGGGACTTAAGCAGTACTTC. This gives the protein CASRGTVGLKQYF.

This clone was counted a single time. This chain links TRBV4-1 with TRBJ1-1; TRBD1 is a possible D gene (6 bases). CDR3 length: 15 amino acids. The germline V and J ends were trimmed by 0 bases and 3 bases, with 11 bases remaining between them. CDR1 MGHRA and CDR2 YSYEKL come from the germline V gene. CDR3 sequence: CASSQEERGHTEAFF. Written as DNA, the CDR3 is TGCGCCAGCAGCCAAGAGGAACGGGGGCACACTGAAGCTTTCTTT.

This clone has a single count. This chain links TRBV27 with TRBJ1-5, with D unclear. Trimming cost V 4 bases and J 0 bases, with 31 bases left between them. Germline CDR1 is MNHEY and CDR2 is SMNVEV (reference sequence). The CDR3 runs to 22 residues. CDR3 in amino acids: CASSCDPPLGKLSKYSNQPQHF. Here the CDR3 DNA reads TGTGCCAGCAGTTGTGATCCACCTTTGGGGAAACTCTCAAAATATAGCAATCAGCCCCAGCATTTT.